The T cell receptor beta chain under discussion was sequenced for a study of T cells after yellow fever vaccination. Overall study results and limits: Across the CD4 and CD8 compartments, a small share of clonotypes was present in both.

TCRdb redid the calling of the 5' RACE reads with MiXCR, one entry per CDR3 protein. The data contain about 310,000 distinct CDR3 sequences, around 4% of them singletons. Deletions cut 6 bases from V and 1 base from J, with 12 bases between. This CDR3 has 14 residues. In this sample, this clonotype turned up many times. Its antigen is unidentified. Material: PBMCs, obtained on the day of the yellow fever booster vaccination. The chain uses TRBV12-3 or TRBV12-4 and TRBJ2-5; no definite D call. The sequence was obtained from a man younger than 30 who received the YFV17D yellow fever vaccine. CDR3 DNA: TGTGCCAGCAGACAACGGAACCTCCAAGAGACCCAGTACTTC. This encodes CASRQRNLQETQYF.